These T cell receptor beta chains were read from a single sample in a study of graft-versus-host responses after intestinal transplantation. Which antigens these TCRs recognize remains unknown. Libraries were prepared by immunoSEQ multiplex PCR; TCRdb keeps only in-frame clonotypes and omits some of them. This sample has 80,000 to 95,000 clones; about 93% occur once, and the top ten carry roughly 6%. The sample here was unstimulated CD8+ T cells sorted from spleen or lymph node cells, taken before intestinal transplant. The receptors stem from a human donor who received an intestinal transplant. The CDR3 runs from the conserved cysteine through the conserved F or W. A D gene is named only where the DNA matches it firmly. Clone size is not always given. Where it is, it says once, few, many or a class for expanded clones.

J gene,D gene,V gene,clone size,CDR3 DNA,CDR3 protein
TRBJ2-5,.,TRBV5-1,.,TGCGCCAGCAGCTTTGGAGCGCGGGAAAGAGAGACCCAGTACTTC,CASSFGARERETQYF
TRBJ2-1,.,TRBV19,.,TGTGCCAGTAGTATTTGGGGTCCGGGAGAGGAGGACAATGAGCAGTTCTTC,CASSIWGPGEEDNEQFF
TRBJ1-1,.,TRBV19,.,TGTGCCAGTTTTTCCTGGGCCGCGAACACTGAAGCTTTCTTT,CASFSWAANTEAFF
TRBJ2-3,.,TRBV29-1,.,TGCAGCGTTGAAGACGAATTCTGGGATACGCAGTATTTT,CSVEDEFWDTQYF
TRBJ2-7,.,TRBV4-1,.,TGCGCCAGCAGCAAGGGGGAACCAAGCTCCTACGAGCAGTACTTC,CASSKGEPSSYEQYF
TRBJ1-4,.,TRBV29-1,.,TGCAGCGTTGAAGAGGGTTGGTCTACTGAAAAACTGTTTTTT,CSVEEGWSTEKLFF
TRBJ2-7,.,TRBV9,once,TGTGCCAGCAGCGTAGGAGCCGGGTTCGGCGAGCAGTACTTC,CASSVGAGFGEQYF
TRBJ2-5,TRBD1,TRBV13,once,TGTGCCAGCAGCCCCTACCTCGACAGGGCTGTGGAGACCCAGTACTTC,CASSPYLDRAVETQYF
TRBJ2-5,TRBD2,TRBV6-4,.,TGTGCCAGCAGTGACTCGACGGGGGGGCAAGAGACCCAGTACTTC,CASSDSTGGQETQYF
TRBJ2-1,TRBD2,TRBV27,.,TGTGCCAGCCGAAACCGGGACTACCCCTACAATGAGCAGTTCTTC,CASRNRDYPYNEQFF
TRBJ1-2,.,TRBV19,.,TGTGCCAGTAGTCCAGGAGAGTCTCTTTATGGCTACACCTTC,CASSPGESLYGYTF
TRBJ1-1,TRBD1,TRBV20-1,few,TGCAGTGCTAGCCGGGACAGAGAAGCTTTCTTT,CSASRDREAFF
TRBJ2-7,.,TRBV7-9,.,TGTGCCAGCAGCCGGAAAGGCACCTACGAGCAGTACTTC,CASSRKGTYEQYF
TRBJ1-2,.,TRBV27,once,TGTGCCAGCAGCCCTGTGCAGGACGGTTACGGCTACACCTTC,CASSPVQDGYGYTF
TRBJ2-7,.,TRBV7-9,.,TGTGCCAGCAGCTTATGGGGGTACGAGCAGTACTTC,CASSLWGYEQYF
TRBJ1-2,.,TRBV5-1,.,TGCGCCAGCAGCTTGGAGGGGGGAGTGTATGGCTACACCTTC,CASSLEGGVYGYTF
TRBJ2-5,.,TRBV4-1,once,TGCGCCAGCAGCCAAGTTGTCAGCGAGACCCAGTACTTC,CASSQVVSETQYF
TRBJ2-7,.,TRBV4-1,few,TGCGCCAGCAGCCCAGATTCGGGCTACGAGCAGTACTTC,CASSPDSGYEQYF
TRBJ1-1,.,TRBV4-2,.,TGTGCCAGCAGCTCTCGGACAGCGGGGGTCACTGAAGCTTTCTTT,CASSSRTAGVTEAFF
TRBJ2-3,TRBD1,TRBV5-1,.,TGCGCCAGCAGCTTGGGGGACAGGGGGAGCACAGATACGCAGTATTTT,CASSLGDRGSTDTQYF
TRBJ2-1,.,TRBV9,.,TGTGCCAGCAGCCACGACATAGCGGACTCCTACAATGAGCAGTTCTTC,CASSHDIADSYNEQFF
TRBJ2-3,TRBD2,TRBV14,.,TGTGCCAGCAGCCAAGGAGTTTCGGGACTAGCGGGACCAAGTCAGACAGATACGCAGTATTTT,CASSQGVSGLAGPSQTDTQYF
TRBJ2-1,.,TRBV2,.,TGTGCCAGCAGTCGAAGTAATGAGCAGTTCTTC,CASSRSNEQFF
TRBJ1-5,.,TRBV9,.,TGTGCCAGCAGCGTAGTAAGGGGGGGCAATCAGCCCCAGCATTTT,CASSVVRGGNQPQHF
TRBJ1-2,.,TRBV4-1,.,TGCGCCAGCAGCCAAGATGGTATTACCCTACAGGTTCCCTGGAATGGCTACACCTTC,CASSQDGITLQVPWNGYTF
TRBJ2-1,TRBD2,TRBV5-4,.,TGTGCCAGCAGCGGTCAGCGGGAGGGCATTTATGAGCAGTTCTTC,CASSGQREGIYEQFF
TRBJ1-2,.,TRBV7-9,.,TGTGCCAGCAGCTTAGAGGAAGACAGTCCTAACTATGGCTACACCTTC,CASSLEEDSPNYGYTF
TRBJ1-5,.,TRBV10-2,.,TGCGCCAGCAGTGTTTTTCCAGGGGACAATCAGCCCCAGCATTTT,CASSVFPGDNQPQHF
TRBJ2-7,TRBD1,TRBV2,once,TGTGCCAGCAGTGATATCCCACAGGGGGCTGGCTACGAGCAGTACTTC,CASSDIPQGAGYEQYF
TRBJ1-2,.,TRBV7-9,once,TGTGCCAGCAGCTTATTCCCGCGTCCCAGGGGAGATGGCTACACCTTC,CASSLFPRPRGDGYTF
TRBJ1-5,.,TRBV11-3,.,TGTGCCAGCAGCCCCTGGGACCGCGAGATTAGCAATCAGCCCCAGCATTTT,CASSPWDREISNQPQHF
TRBJ2-7,TRBD2,TRBV5-4,once,TGTGCCAGCAGCCTTAGCGGGAACTCCTACGAGCAGTACTTC,CASSLSGNSYEQYF
TRBJ2-1,.,TRBV10-2,.,TGCGCCAGCACCAGGACAGTTTCAGCAAGCAATGAGCAGTTCTTC,CASTRTVSASNEQFF
TRBJ2-4,TRBD1,TRBV30,.,TGTGCCTGGACCTCGGGACAGGGTGAATCCACCCAGTACTTC,CAWTSGQGESTQYF
TRBJ2-7,.,TRBV27,.,TGTGCCAGCAGTGAGACAGGAGACGAGCAGTACTTC,CASSETGDEQYF
TRBJ2-6,.,TRBV9,once,TGTGCCAGCAGCGGTCGGCGCTCTGGGGCCAACGTCCTGACTTTC,CASSGRRSGANVLTF
TRBJ2-1,TRBD2,TRBV27,once,TGTGCCAGCGGGGAACCGGGACTAGCGGGAGACAATGAGCAGTTCTTC,CASGEPGLAGDNEQFF
TRBJ1-3,.,TRBV6-5,.,TGTGCCAGCAGTTACGGGGCGGGGGATGGAAACACCATATATTTT,CASSYGAGDGNTIYF
TRBJ2-3,.,TRBV7-2,.,TGTGCCAGCAGCACGAGACCAATCGCCCGGCAGTATTTT,CASSTRPIARQYF
TRBJ1-2,.,TRBV6-9,.,TGTGCCAGCAGTGAATTCGGTTTTGGCTACACCTTC,CASSEFGFGYTF
TRBJ1-2,TRBD1,TRBV5-1,once,TGCGCCAGCAGCTACCCCGGGACAGGGGAGTATGGCTACACCTTC,CASSYPGTGEYGYTF
TRBJ1-2,TRBD1,TRBV27,.,TGTGCCAGCAGTTTATCCCCAGGGGGGAGCTATGGCTACACCTTC,CASSLSPGGSYGYTF
TRBJ1-1,.,TRBV11-2,.,TGTGCCAGCAGCTTAGTCGGAGGGACTGAAGCTTTCTTT,CASSLVGGTEAFF
TRBJ2-7,.,TRBV14,.,TGTGCCAGCAGCAACCGACAGGACTACTACGAGCAGTACTTC,CASSNRQDYYEQYF
TRBJ1-1,.,TRBV6-5,.,TGTGCCAGCAGTGCTTGGGACACTGAAGCTTTCTTT,CASSAWDTEAFF
TRBJ2-7,.,TRBV11-2,.,TGTGCCAGCAGCTCCCCGGATAATGGCGGGACCTACGAGCAGTACTTC,CASSSPDNGGTYEQYF
TRBJ1-3,TRBD1,TRBV6-5,.,TGTGCCAGCACCGAACAGGGGAGGACTGGAAACACCATATATTTT,CASTEQGRTGNTIYF
TRBJ1-2,.,TRBV15,once,TGTGCCACCAGTATAGTTCTTACCATCCGGAATAACTATGGCTACACCTTC,CATSIVLTIRNNYGYTF
TRBJ2-3,.,TRBV5-6,once,TGTGCCAGCAGCTTCCCGTTGGATACGCAGTATTTT,CASSFPLDTQYF